Presented here are 32 T cell receptor beta chains from one specimen sequenced in a study of cytomegalovirus exposure and HLA in healthy donors. The PCR made use of 60 Vbeta and 13 Jbeta primers. The protocol was immunoSEQ multiplex PCR, while the TCRdb copy is restricted to in-frame clones and leaves out a portion. Of some 180,000 clones detected, roughly 81% appear once; the ten largest clones hold about 2.5%. The sequenced material came from PBMCs. These TCRs come from a man aged 25-45 years in good health and CMV-seropositive.

The V and J genes are TRBV7-8 and TRBJ2-3, with TRBD1 matching 7 bases. V lost 2 bases and J lost 7; bases outside the gene matches: 6. The length of the CDR3 is 14 residues. CDR1 and CDR2 from the germline V gene are SGHVS and FQNEAQ. Here the CDR3 DNA reads TGTGCCAGCAGCTTACGCAGGGGGATGAATACGCAGTATTTT. It specifies CASSLRRGMNTQYF.

This sequence joins TRBV11-2 and TRBJ2-1; D is possibly TRBD2 (6 bases). CDR1 and CDR2 from the germline V gene are SGHAT and FQNNGV. The CDR3 has 14 amino acids. V was pared by 1 base and J by 2 bases, with 6 bases between. The CDR3 region is CASSLGGTYNEQFF. CDR3 bases: TGTGCCAGCAGCTTAGGCGGGACCTACAATGAGCAGTTCTTC.

Only a few counts were recorded for this clone. The gene calls are TRBV7-8 and TRBJ2-7; 7 bases are shared with TRBD1. This CDR3 contains 14 residues. Germline V gene sequence: CDR1 SGHVS, CDR2 FQNEAQ. With V trimmed by 5 bases and J by 3 bases, 7 bases remained unmatched. The CDR3 reads CASSTGQVYYEQYF. The CDR3, as DNA: TGTGCCAGCAGCACCGGACAGGTTTACTACGAGCAGTACTTC. The complete variable domain, with remaining parts taken from reference TRBV7-8 and TRBJ2-7, reads GAGVSQSPRYKVAKRGQDVALRCDPISGHVSLFWYQQALGQGPEFLTYFQNEAQLDKSGLPSDRFFAERPEGSVSTLKIQRTQQEDSAVYLCASSTGQVYYEQYFGPGTRLTVT.

This clone was picked up one time. V and J are TRBV30 and TRBJ2-7; the D gene is possibly TRBD1 (6 bases). Trimming removed 0 bases at V and 2 bases at J, with 11 bases between. Germline V gives CDR1 GTSNPN, CDR2 SVGIG (reference sequence). The CDR3 contains 14 residues. CDR3 amino acids: CAWSVTGSTYEQYF. CDR3 DNA: TGTGCCTGGAGTGTGACAGGATCCACCTACGAGCAGTACTTC. The full variable domain, completed using reference TRBV30 and TRBJ2-7, is SQTIHQWPATLVQPVGSPLSLECTVEGTSNPNLYWYRQAAGRGLQLLFYSVGIGQISSEVPQNLSASRPQDRQFILSSKKLLLSDSGFYLCAWSVTGSTYEQYFGPGTRLTVT.

J is TRBJ2-2 and V is TRBV7-2, with TRBD2 matching over 8 bases. The V and J ends lost 5 bases and 4 bases, in that order; junction bases with no gene match: 6. This CDR3 has 15 residues. Germline V gene data show CDR1 as SGHTA and CDR2 as FQGNSA. CDR3 loop: CASSPGLGGTGELFF. The CDR3 nucleotides are TGTGCCAGCAGCCCGGGACTAGGGGGCACCGGGGAGCTGTTTTTT.

The chain couples TRBV11-2 to TRBJ1-2, with 8 bases that match TRBD1. V gave up 1 base and J gave up 4 bases; unmatched junction bases: 2. This CDR3 contains 14 residues. Germline CDR1 is SGHAT and CDR2 is FQNNGV. Here the CDR3 DNA reads TGTGCCAGCAGCTTAGGTGGACAGGGCTATGGCTACACCTTC. Encoded protein: CASSLGGQGYGYTF.

The chain joins TRBV6-5 to TRBJ1-5, with 9 bases matching TRBD1. Germline values: CDR1 MNHEY, CDR2 SVGAGI. The V gene end was trimmed by 7 bases and the J gene end by 3 bases; junction bases not matched to a gene: 4. The CDR3 runs to 14 residues. CDR3 protein: CASTDRGDNQPQHF. DNA of the CDR3: TGTGCCAGCACCGACAGGGGGGACAATCAGCCCCAGCATTTT.

This chain links TRBV7-2 with TRBJ1-1; D gene unclear. This CDR3 comprises 13 residues. V lost 6 bases to trimming and J lost 10 bases, with 18 bases between them. CDR1 SGHTA and CDR2 FQGNSA come from the germline V gene. The CDR3 loop is CASRGNDPLGAFF. CDR3 nucleotide sequence: TGTGCCAGCAGGGGCAATGACCCTCTGGGAGCTTTCTTT.

Turning to this clone: A junction boundary mismatches the germline segment, possibly from a read error. This rearrangement joins TRBV7-9 to TRBJ1-1; TRBD1 might be the D (5 bases). The CDR3 has 12 residues. The V gene's germline CDR1 is SEHNR and CDR2 FQNEAQ (reference sequence). The DNA of the CDR3 is TGTTCCAGCAGCTTGCAGGGCGCTGAAGCTTTCTTT. It codes for CSSSLQGAEAFF.

V gene TRBV7-2 combines with J gene TRBJ2-7; TRBD2 matches 7 bases. J lost 9 bases, V lost 2 bases, and 10 bases had no gene match. Per the germline V gene, CDR1 is SGHTA and CDR2 is FQGNSA. The CDR3 contains 14 residues. The CDR3 DNA is TGTGCCAGCAGCTTACCGCCCGCGGGAGAGGTGCAGTACTTC. It codes for CASSLPPAGEVQYF.

A word on this clone: Other DNA variants within this sample encode the same CDR3. The chain joins TRBV2 to TRBJ2-1; 7 positions agree with TRBD2. The germline gives CDR1 SNHLY, CDR2 FYNNEI. V lost 1 base, J lost 6 bases, and 3 bases stayed unmatched. This CDR3 is built from 14 residues. CDR3 DNA sequence: TGTGCCAGCAGTGAAGGCGGGAGTGGCAATGAGCAGTTCTTC. Translating gives CASSEGGSGNEQFF.

V gene TRBV5-5 combines with J gene TRBJ2-1, with D maybe TRBD1 (5 bases). CDR1 and CDR2 from the germline V gene are SGHKS and YYEKEE (reference sequence). V was trimmed by 0 bases and J by 7 bases, leaving 20 bases between them. The CDR3 covers 17 residues. Here the CDR3 DNA reads TGTGCCAGCAGCTTGGGGGGCGTAACCCCCTTCGGGAATGAGCAGTTCTTC. The encoded protein is CASSLGGVTPFGNEQFF.

The CDR3 loop is CASSFRTGVFSGANVLTF. The CDR3 DNA reads as TGTGCCAGCAGTTTCAGGACAGGTGTTTTCTCTGGGGCCAACGTCCTGACTTTC. This sequence joins TRBV27 and TRBJ2-6; 7 nucleotides align to TRBD1. The V segment lost 3 bases and the J segment 0 bases; nucleotides outside the gene matches: 8. Per the germline V gene, CDR1 is MNHEY and CDR2 is SMNVEV (reference sequence). The CDR3 runs to 18 residues.

V and J are TRBV4-1 and TRBJ2-1, with TRBD2 matching over 10 bases. The CDR3 is 22 amino acids. V was clipped by 1 base and J by 9 bases; unmatched bases: 27. CDR1 is MGHRA and CDR2 is YSYEKL in the germline V gene. The CDR3 region is CASSQARLAGVGSSVLGSEQFF. The CDR3 DNA sequence: TGCGCCAGCAGCCAAGCCCGTCTAGCGGGAGTAGGTAGTTCTGTTTTGGGCAGTGAGCAGTTCTTC.

V is TRBV9 and J is TRBJ2-1, with 7 bases identical to TRBD2. The CDR3 length is 17 residues. The V and J ends lost 0 bases and 0 bases, in that order; junction bases with no gene match: 6. Per germline, CDR1 SGDLS and CDR2 YYNGEE. This chain's CDR3 is CASSVDWRESSYNEQFF. The CDR3 bases are TGTGCCAGCAGCGTAGACTGGCGGGAGAGCTCCTACAATGAGCAGTTCTTC.

This clone was counted only a few times. J is TRBJ1-1 and V is TRBV28, with 9 positions matching TRBD1. After removal of 6 bases from V and 3 bases from J, the junction contained 2 bases not matched to a gene. The germline V gene has CDR1 MDHEN and CDR2 SYDVKM. CDR3 length: 13 residues. In DNA, the CDR3 is TGTGCCAGCAGGACAGGGGGGGACACTGAAGCTTTCTTT. This gives the protein CASRTGGDTEAFF.

CDR3 coding DNA: TGTGCCAGAAGCATCCGACAGGGGGTGAACTCACCCCTCCACTTT. Its protein product is CARSIRQGVNSPLHF. The genes are TRBV7-5 and TRBJ1-6; TRBD1 is the table's D call, not checked against the DNA. TRBV7-5 is assigned pseudogene status. This CDR3 has 15 residues.

V usage is TRBV19 and J usage is TRBJ2-2; TRBD2 aligns across 8 bases. Unmatched junction bases numbered 8, after V lost 3 bases and J lost 2 bases. From germline, CDR1 is LNHDA and CDR2 SQIVND (reference sequence). The CDR3 runs to 17 residues. The DNA of the CDR3 is TGTGCCAGTAGTATTCAACCAGCGGGAGTAAACACCGGGGAGCTGTTTTTT. It is translated as CASSIQPAGVNTGELFF.

The genes are TRBV5-1 and TRBJ1-2; 8 bases agree with TRBD1. Germline trimming cut 4 bases from V and 5 bases from J; bases unmatched to any gene: 7. Germline CDR1 reads SGHRS; CDR2 reads YFSETQ. The CDR3 consists of 14 residues. The CDR3 bases are TGCGCCAGCAGCATTGACAGGGGACTGTATGGCTACACCTTC. Its protein is CASSIDRGLYGYTF. Together with reference TRBV5-1 and TRBJ1-2, the CDR3 gives the full variable domain: KAGVTQTPRYLIKTRGQQVTLSCSPISGHRSVSWYQQTPGQGLQFLFEYFSETQRNKGNFPGRFSGRQFSNSRSEMNVSTLELGDSALYLCASSIDRGLYGYTFGSGTRLTVV.

This clone was observed a single time. The chain is built from TRBV6-5 and TRBJ2-5, with no clear D. CDR1 and CDR2 (germline): MNHEY, SVGAGI. V was pared by 0 bases and J by 7 bases, with 9 bases between. The CDR3 sequence is 13 residues long. The CDR3 DNA sequence: TGTGCCAGCAGTTACTCGTGGTCCGGGACCCAGTACTTC. Translated, it gives CASSYSWSGTQYF.

The chain links TRBV5-1 to TRBJ2-1; maybe TRBD1 (5 bases). V dropped 1 base and J dropped 8 bases, with 16 bases sitting between them. The CDR3 covers 15 residues. Germline CDR1 SGHRS, CDR2 YFSETQ. The CDR3 is CASSLRWAGMYEQFF. The DNA for the CDR3 is TGCGCCAGCAGCTTGAGATGGGCAGGGATGTATGAGCAGTTCTTC. Combining the CDR3 with reference TRBV5-1 and TRBJ2-1 gives the whole variable domain KAGVTQTPRYLIKTRGQQVTLSCSPISGHRSVSWYQQTPGQGLQFLFEYFSETQRNKGNFPGRFSGRQFSNSRSEMNVSTLELGDSALYLCASSLRWAGMYEQFFGPGTRLTVL.

J is TRBJ2-7 and V is TRBV2; 7 positions match TRBD1. Trimming at V came to 0 bases and at J to 2 bases, leaving 4 bases not matched to a gene. Per the germline V gene, CDR1 is SNHLY and CDR2 is FYNNEI. There are 15 residues in the CDR3. CDR3 residues: CASSEASGTAYEQYV. CDR3 nucleotides: TGTGCCAGCAGTGAAGCGTCCGGGACAGCCTACGAGCAGTACGTC.

This sequence joins TRBV29-1 and TRBJ2-1, with 12 bases fitting TRBD2. The CDR3 runs to 14 residues. The junction had 5 bases not matched to a gene; V was cut back by 3 bases and J by 8 bases. Germline V gives CDR1 SQVTM, CDR2 ANQGSEA. For the CDR3, the DNA is TGCAGCGTTGAGAGGACTAGCGGGAAAGATGAGCAGTTCTTC. Translating it yields CSVERTSGKDEQFF.

The V and J genes are TRBV5-5 and TRBJ2-1; 7 bases align to TRBD2. Germline CDR1 SGHKS, CDR2 YYEKEE (reference sequence). CDR3 length: 17 residues. Losses at the gene ends were 0 bases for V and 9 bases for J; bases not matched to a gene: 15. The CDR3 reads CASSLEGGSEFRSEQFF. DNA for the CDR3: TGTGCCAGCAGCTTGGAGGGCGGGAGTGAGTTCCGTAGTGAGCAGTTCTTC. The complete variable domain, with remaining parts taken from reference TRBV5-5 and TRBJ2-1, reads DAGVTQSPTHLIKTRGQQVTLRCSPISGHKSVSWYQQVLGQGPQFIFQYYEKEERGRGNFPDRFSARQFPNYSSELNVNALLLGDSALYLCASSLEGGSEFRSEQFFGPGTRLTVL.

As for this clone: One end of the junction is discordant with germline, which a read error may explain. The J gene is TRBJ2-5, the V gene TRBV7-7, with TRBD2 matching 7 bases. This CDR3 has 14 amino acids. Germline loops: CDR1 SSHAT, CDR2 FNYEAQ (reference sequence). In DNA, the CDR3 is TGTGCTAGCAGCTTAGGGGCTAGCGGAGAGACCCAGTACTTC. Protein product: CASSLGASGETQYF.

On this clone itself: The junction shows a germline mismatch at one end, possibly a read error. This rearrangement joins TRBV7-9 to TRBJ1-2; D ambiguous. Germline assignment: CDR1 SEHNR and CDR2 FQNEAQ (reference sequence). The CDR3 has 12 amino acids. The DNA for the CDR3 is TGTTCCAGCAGCCCACTCCCGTATGGCTACACCTTC. As protein: CSSSPLPYGYTF.

The chain combines TRBV6-5 with TRBJ2-7; 11 bases are a match to TRBD2. V trimming: 2 bases; J trimming: 0 bases; junction bases outside the gene matches: 0. The CDR3 extends over 15 amino acids. Germline V gene sequence: CDR1 MNHEY, CDR2 SVGAGI. CDR3 sequence: CASSYGLAGSYEQYV. The DNA for the CDR3 is TGTGCCAGCAGTTACGGACTAGCGGGCTCCTACGAGCAGTACGTC.

The J gene is TRBJ2-7, the V gene TRBV27, with 13 bases identical to TRBD2. The germline gives CDR1 MNHEY, CDR2 SMNVEV (reference sequence). Germline trimming cut 5 bases from V and 3 bases from J; bases unmatched to any gene: 10. CDR3 length: 17 residues. CDR3 coding DNA: TGTGCCAGCAGTCCCGGGGCGGGACTAGCGGGGCTCTACGAGCAGTACTTC. Protein sequence: CASSPGAGLAGLYEQYF.

This clone showed up just once. The rearrangement uses TRBV11-2 and TRBJ1-2, with TRBD1 as a possible D gene (6 bases). V was shortened by 5 bases and J by 1 base, with 14 bases between the two germline ends. CDR1 and CDR2 (germline): SGHAT, FQNNGV. CDR3 length equals 15 residues. Here the CDR3 reads CASSVHREVNYGYTF. CDR3 sequence (DNA): TGTGCCAGCAGCGTACACAGGGAAGTTAACTATGGCTACACCTTC.

The chain has TRBV4-1 and TRBJ1-4, with a possible D match to TRBD1 (6 bases). The length of the CDR3 is 17 residues. Germline V gene data show CDR1 as MGHRA and CDR2 as YSYEKL. Trimming removed 2 bases from V and 0 bases from J, with 13 bases in between. This chain's CDR3 is CASSQRTVFATNEKLFF. The CDR3 region has the DNA TGCGCCAGCAGCCAAAGGACAGTTTTTGCAACTAATGAAAAACTGTTTTTT.

The genes are TRBV7-3 and TRBJ2-3; possibly TRBD1 for D (6 bases). CDR1 SGHTA and CDR2 FQGTGA come from the germline V gene. This CDR3 has 13 residues. V dropped 3 bases and J dropped 7 bases, with 11 bases sitting between them. The CDR3 is CASSLQGSNTQYF. The CDR3 DNA reads TGTGCCAGCAGCTTGCAGGGGTCGAATACGCAGTATTTT.

The chain links TRBV6-5 to TRBJ2-6; 7 positions match TRBD1. CDR1 is MNHEY, CDR2 SVGAGI, per germline. The CDR3 has 15 amino acids. Germline trimming cut 4 bases from V and 4 bases from J; bases unmatched to any gene: 4. The CDR3 DNA reads TGTGCCAGCAGTTGGGACAGATCCGGGGCCAACGTCCTGACTTTC. Encoded protein: CASSWDRSGANVLTF.